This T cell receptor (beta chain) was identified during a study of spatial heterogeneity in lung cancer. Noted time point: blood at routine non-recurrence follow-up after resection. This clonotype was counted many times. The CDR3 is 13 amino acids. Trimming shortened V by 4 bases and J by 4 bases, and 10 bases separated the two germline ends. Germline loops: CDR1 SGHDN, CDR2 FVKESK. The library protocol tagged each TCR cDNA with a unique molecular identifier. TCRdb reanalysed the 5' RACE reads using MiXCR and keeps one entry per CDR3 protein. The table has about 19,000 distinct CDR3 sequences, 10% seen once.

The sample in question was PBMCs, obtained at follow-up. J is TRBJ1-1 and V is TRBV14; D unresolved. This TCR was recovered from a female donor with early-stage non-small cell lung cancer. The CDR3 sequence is CASSPQRGTEAFF. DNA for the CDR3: TGTGCCAGCAGCCCTCAGCGGGGCACTGAAGCTTTCTTT.